These 17 T cell receptor beta chains were sequenced from one sample in a study of blood T cell repertoires in COVID-19. Libraries were prepared by immunoSEQ multiplex PCR; TCRdb keeps only in-frame clonotypes and omits some of them. The table includes more than 250,000 clones, roughly 89% detected once. The specimen sequenced was PBMCs or T cells enriched from blood (not recorded which). The receptors were gathered from a woman aged 40 to 50 who had recovered from COVID-19.

J is TRBJ1-1 and V is TRBV18; 7 nucleotides match TRBD1. CDR3 length equals 14 residues. V lost 5 bases and J lost 2; bases outside the gene matches: 5. Looked up from germline, CDR1 is KGHSH and CDR2 is LQKENI. The CDR3, as DNA: TGTGCCAGCTCATTGGGACAGACTAACACTGAAGCTTTCTTT. This sequence encodes CASSLGQTNTEAFF.

The genes are TRBV19 and TRBJ2-3, with 11 bases aligning to TRBD2. V lost 5 bases, J lost 4 bases, and 2 bases stayed unmatched. The CDR3 runs 14 residues. Germline V lookup: CDR1 LNHDA, CDR2 SQIVND (reference sequence). CDR3 sequence reads: CASSLAGGPDTQYF. The DNA of the CDR3 is TGTGCCAGTAGTCTAGCGGGAGGTCCAGATACGCAGTATTTT.

The chain uses TRBV6-6 and TRBJ2-2, with TRBD2 matching 14 bases. Germline-derived CDR1 and CDR2 are MNHNY and SVGAGI (reference sequence). The CDR3 spans 17 residues. Losses at the gene ends were 5 bases for V and 5 bases for J; bases not matched to a gene: 7. The CDR3 nucleotides read TGTGCCAGCAGTCGCCCGACTAGCGGGAGGGCAACCGGGGAGCTGTTTTTT. It codes for CASSRPTSGRATGELFF.

This chain links TRBV7-3 with TRBJ2-1, with D possibly TRBD2 on 7 matching bases. The CDR3 runs to 15 residues. V lost 5 bases and J lost 4, with 15 bases in between. The germline gives CDR1 SGHTA, CDR2 FQGTGA. CDR3 sequence reads: CASSLQGGTYNEQFF. Written as DNA, the CDR3 is TGTGCCAGCAGCCTCCAGGGAGGGACATACAATGAGCAGTTCTTC.

This clone was recorded only once. V usage is TRBV23-1 and J usage is TRBJ2-7; a weak D match, TRBD1 (6 bases). TRBV23-1 is sorted into the ORF group, with uncertain function. CDR3 length: 13 amino acids. Trimming took 3 bases from V and 4 from J, leaving 10 bases between them. The CDR3 DNA reads as TGCGCCAGCAGTCACCTCAGGGGATACGAGCAGTACTTC. Its protein product is CASSHLRGYEQYF.

The chain recombines TRBV7-8 with TRBJ2-5; tentative D call: TRBD2 (5 bases). The V end was cut by 1 base, the J end by 5 bases, with 14 bases between. The CDR3 is 15 amino acids. CDR1 is SGHVS and CDR2 is FQNEAQ in the germline V gene. The CDR3 DNA is TGTGCCAGCAGCTTAGGCTTACTAGAGGACGAGACCCAGTACTTC. As protein: CASSLGLLEDETQYF.

V is TRBV20-1 and J is TRBJ1-1; 11 bases align to TRBD1. V lost 3 bases, J lost 8 bases, and 5 bases stayed unmatched. The CDR3 is made up of 13 amino acids. Germline V gives CDR1 DFQATT, CDR2 SNEGSKA (reference sequence). The CDR3 here is CSASRDRGLEAFF. DNA of the CDR3: TGCAGTGCTAGTAGGGACAGGGGGTTAGAAGCTTTCTTT.

The gene calls are TRBV4-2 and TRBJ2-1; D uncertain. V was trimmed by 1 base and J by 9 bases, leaving 10 bases between them. Germline V gives CDR1 LGHNA, CDR2 YNFKEQ. The CDR3 has 13 amino acids. The CDR3 reads CASSQGFFGEQFF. DNA of the CDR3: TGTGCCAGCAGCCAAGGCTTTTTCGGTGAGCAGTTCTTC.

The chain carries TRBV27 and TRBJ2-3; the D is unclear. The CDR3 covers 14 residues. Germline V CDR1 and CDR2: MNHEY, SMNVEV (reference sequence). V was clipped by 1 base and J by 0 bases, with 5 bases between them. The CDR3 loop is CASSLYGSTDTQYF. The CDR3 region has the DNA TGTGCCAGCAGTTTATACGGGAGCACAGATACGCAGTATTTT.

The J gene is TRBJ1-3, the V gene TRBV28, with TRBD1 as a possible D gene (6 bases). The CDR3 totals 14 residues. Germline V gene data show CDR1 as MDHEN and CDR2 as SYDVKM. The V and J ends lost 3 bases and 4 bases respectively, with 10 bases between them. The chain's CDR3 is CASSLSGGGNTIYF. CDR3 coding DNA: TGTGCCAGCAGTTTGAGCGGGGGCGGAAACACCATATATTTT.

The CDR3 DNA reads TGTGCCAGCAGCTTGGAGCAACGCGAGGACTATGGCTACACCTTC. Translating it yields CASSLEQREDYGYTF. The chain employs TRBV5-4 and TRBJ1-2; the D is unclear. Per germline, CDR1 SGHNT and CDR2 YYREEE (reference sequence). This CDR3 contains 15 residues. Trimming left V 0 bases short and J 3 bases short, with 12 bases between.

V gene TRBV3-1 (or the pseudogene TRBV3-2) combines with J gene TRBJ1-1; TRBD1 might be the D (5 bases). The CDR3 is 13 residues long. Germline-derived CDR1 and CDR2 are LGHDT and YNNKEL (reference sequence). Trimming left V 0 bases short and J 5 bases short, with 7 bases between. The chain's CDR3 is CASSQDRATEAFF. The CDR3 DNA is TGTGCCAGCAGCCAAGACAGGGCTACTGAAGCTTTCTTT.

The chain employs TRBV7-2 and TRBJ1-6; a possible D gene is TRBD1 (5 bases). Germline assignment: CDR1 SGHTA and CDR2 FQGNSA. This CDR3 is built from 13 residues. Trimming stripped 8 bases from V and 10 bases from J, with 15 bases between. CDR3 DNA: TGTGCCAGCCGGGTGGGGTCAGGGTCACCCCTCCACTTT. Amino acid sequence: CASRVGSGSPLHF.

The chain recombines TRBV5-1 with TRBJ1-3, with unresolved D. The CDR3 spans 14 residues. Per the germline V gene, CDR1 is SGHRS and CDR2 is YFSETQ. V was shortened by 3 bases and J by 0 bases, with 7 bases between the two germline ends. As DNA, the CDR3 is TGCGCCAGCAGCTCGGGAAACTCTGGAAACACCATATATTTT. This encodes CASSSGNSGNTIYF.

The rearrangement joins TRBV9 to TRBJ2-7, with D possibly matching TRBD2 (5 bases). CDR3 length: 14 amino acids. Trimming stripped 0 bases from V and 2 bases from J, with 9 bases between. The germline V gene encodes CDR1 SGDLS and CDR2 YYNGEE. CDR3 sequence reads: CASSVEGSTYEQYF. For the CDR3, the DNA is TGTGCCAGCAGCGTAGAAGGGAGCACCTACGAGCAGTACTTC.

The genes are TRBV6-2 or TRBV6-3 and TRBJ1-1; D not certain. The CDR3 runs 13 residues. Trimming removed 6 bases at V and 8 bases at J, with 16 bases between. CDR1 and CDR2 from the germline V gene are MNHEY and SVGEGT. The CDR3 nucleotides are TGTGCCAGCAGCCACGGGAGTGGAGGCGAAGCTTTCTTT. Translated, it gives CASSHGSGGEAFF.

This chain links TRBV7-2 with TRBJ2-3; 13 positions match TRBD2. The length of the CDR3 is 18 residues. Trimming cost V 1 base and J 5 bases; bases outside gene matches: 9. CDR1 is SGHTA and CDR2 is FQGNSA in the germline V gene. Written as DNA, the CDR3 is TGTGCCAGCAGCTTAGGCGGACTAGCGGGAGAAGGGGGAGATACGCAGTATTTT. Protein product: CASSLGGLAGEGGDTQYF.